The 7 T cell receptor beta chains below come from one sample, sequenced in a study of metastatic and nonmetastatic thyroid tumors. TCRdb re-clonotyped the PCR reads through MiXCR. The sample includes about 92,000 clones, about 15% of them seen just once. No patient received treatment before thyroid surgery. Sequencing was done on a sample of blood. Receptor source: a female donor with papillary thyroid cancer or a benign thyroid nodule (not recorded which). Some clones in this sample may be carry-over from other donors' samples.

This clone was observed a few times. The rearrangement uses TRBV5-1 and TRBJ2-3, with D perhaps being TRBD1 or TRBD2 (6 bases each). CDR1 is SGHRS and CDR2 is YFSETQ in the germline V gene. The CDR3 spans 15 residues. V was cut by 1 base and J by 0 bases, with 9 bases left in between. CDR3 loop: CASSLRGTSTDTQYF. CDR3 coding DNA: TGCGCCAGCAGCTTGAGGGGGACTAGCACAGATACGCAGTATTTT.

This clone was detected ten times or more. The chain has TRBV19 and TRBJ1-5; perhaps TRBD1 as D (5 bases). Per the germline V gene, CDR1 is LNHDA and CDR2 is SQIVND (reference sequence). The CDR3 runs 16 residues. Deletions cut 5 bases from V and 4 bases from J, with 18 bases between. In DNA form, the CDR3 reads TGTGCCAGTAGTCTCCCCCTGGGGGGGGGGAATCAGCCCCAGCATTTT. Amino acids: CASSLPLGGGNQPQHF. Full variable domain (missing parts from reference TRBV19 and TRBJ1-5): DGGITQSPKYLFRKEGQNVTLSCEQNLNHDAMYWYRQDPGQGLRLIYYSQIVNDFQKGDIAEGYSVSREKKESFPLTVTSAQKNPTAFYLCASSLPLGGGNQPQHFGDGTRLSIL.

Regarding this clone: The sample contains more than one DNA sequence encoding this CDR3. The V gene is TRBV20-1, the J gene TRBJ2-2, with D maybe TRBD2 (6 bases). The CDR3 loop spans 19 amino acids. Trimming left V 1 base short and J 4 bases short, with 25 bases between. Germline V gene sequence: CDR1 DFQATT, CDR2 SNEGSKA (reference sequence). As DNA, the CDR3 is TGCAGTGCTAGAGTTCCTGGAACAGTCGGGGTGGGGGGCACCGGGGAGCTGTTTTTT. This codes for CSARVPGTVGVGGTGELFF.

In its sample, this clone was seen a few times. Relative to the germline gene, one junction end is altered; a read error may explain this. The CDR3 nucleotides are TGTGCCAGCAGTTTAGGGGGATGGAGGGGCTATGGCAACACCTTC. Protein: CASSLGGWRGYGNTF. V gene TRBV6-7 combines with J gene TRBJ1-2; D possibly corresponds to TRBD1 (6 bases). TRBV6-7 is recorded as an ORF, its role being uncertain. This CDR3 is 15 amino acids long.

This clone was observed at least ten times. The J gene is TRBJ2-7, the V gene TRBV27; D gene ambiguous. The ends were cut back, 4 bases at V and 4 bases at J, with 14 bases in the middle. Germline assignment: CDR1 MNHEY and CDR2 SMNVEV (reference sequence). CDR3 length: 14 amino acids. The CDR3 reads CASSYGLQGYEQYF. DNA of the CDR3: TGTGCCAGCAGTTACGGGCTTCAAGGTTACGAGCAGTACTTC.

The chain joins TRBV28 to TRBJ2-7, with D perhaps given as TRBD1 or TRBD2 (6 bases each). There are 15 residues in the CDR3. Germline CDR1 reads MDHEN; CDR2 reads SYDVKM. The CDR3 nucleotides read TGTTCTAGCACCCATTCCTCGGGGGCCTCCTACGAGCAGTACTTC. As protein: CSSTHSSGASYEQYF.

There are a few counts of this clone. The sample contains more than one DNA sequence encoding this CDR3. This chain links TRBV10-1 with TRBJ2-1; 8 nucleotides match TRBD2. The CDR3 consists of 15 residues. The V gene end was trimmed by 6 bases and the J gene end by 4 bases; junction bases not matched to a gene: 8. Germline loops: CDR1 WNHNN, CDR2 SYGVQD (reference sequence). CDR3 region: CASSPSGGGYNEQFF. The CDR3 DNA follows: TGCGCCAGCAGCCCCAGCGGGGGAGGTTACAATGAGCAGTTCTTC.